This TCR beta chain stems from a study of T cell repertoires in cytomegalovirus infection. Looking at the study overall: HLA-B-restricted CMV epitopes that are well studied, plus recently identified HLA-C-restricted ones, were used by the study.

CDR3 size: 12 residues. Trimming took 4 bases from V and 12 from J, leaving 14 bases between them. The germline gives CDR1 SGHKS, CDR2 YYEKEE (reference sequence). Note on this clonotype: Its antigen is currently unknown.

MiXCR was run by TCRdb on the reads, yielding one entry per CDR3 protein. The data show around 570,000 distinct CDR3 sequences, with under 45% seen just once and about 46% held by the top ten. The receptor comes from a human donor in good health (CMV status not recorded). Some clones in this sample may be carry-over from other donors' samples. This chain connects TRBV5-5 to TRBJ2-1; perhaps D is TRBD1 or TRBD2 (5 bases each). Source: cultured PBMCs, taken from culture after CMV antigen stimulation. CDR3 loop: CASSKGPAGQFF. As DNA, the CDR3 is TGTGCCAGCAGCAAGGGACCGGCTGGGCAGTTCTTC.